Each of the 3 T cell receptor beta chains below was sequenced from the same sample in a study of blood T cell repertoires in COVID-19. The data were produced by immunoSEQ multiplex PCR, yet TCRdb's version contains in-frame clones alone and is incomplete. The table includes about 77,000 clones, about 72% detected once. The sequenced sample was peripheral blood. Receptors originate from a man between 65 and 79 years old with active or convalescent COVID-19.

This sequence joins TRBV2 and TRBJ1-3; 7 positions agree with TRBD1. After removal of 10 bases from V and 0 bases from J, the junction contained 6 bases not matched to a gene. CDR1 and CDR2 from the germline V gene are SNHLY and FYNNEI. The CDR3 covers 14 residues. This CDR3 is CAIPTGYSGNTIYF. The CDR3 region has the DNA TGTGCCATCCCGACAGGGTACTCTGGAAACACCATATATTTT.

Written as DNA, the CDR3 is TGTGCCAGCGGGAGTCTCGACATGAACACTGAAGCTTTCTTT. It specifies CASGSLDMNTEAFF. The genes are TRBV6-4 and TRBJ1-1, with D unresolved. The CDR3 is made up of 14 amino acids. V lost 8 bases to trimming and J lost 0 bases, with 13 bases between them. Germline CDR1 is MRHNA and CDR2 is SNTAGT.

The chain uses TRBV7-6 and TRBJ2-2, with D perhaps TRBD1 (5 bases). There are 15 residues in the CDR3. The V and J ends lost 5 bases and 4 bases respectively, with 14 bases between them. Germline V CDR1 and CDR2: SGHVS, FNYEAQ. The CDR3 coding sequence is TGTGCCAGCAGCACCTACACAGGAATCACCGGGGAGCTGTTTTTT. Protein sequence: CASSTYTGITGELFF.